The 16 T cell receptor beta chains given below trace back to one sample, sequenced in a study of shared T cell receptors in the human thymus. TCRdb keeps only in-frame clones here, not all; method: immunoSEQ multiplex PCR. The repertoire includes about 500,000 clones, around 78% of them detected once, and more than 0.01% sits in the top ten. These data also formed part of another study, on human thymus T cells.

Sequencing was done on a sample of thymocytes. These receptors were taken from a boy less than two years old with a congenital heart defect.

This clone was found once. The chain couples TRBV11-3 to TRBJ2-1, with TRBD2 matching 9 bases. J gave up 9 bases and V 5 bases, and 14 bases lay outside the gene matches. The CDR3 consists of 16 residues. Germline CDR1 SGHNT, CDR2 YENEEA. CDR3 sequence: CASSHRSASGICEQFF. CDR3 nucleotides: TGTGCCAGCAGCCATCGATCCGCTAGCGGGATCTGTGAGCAGTTCTTC.

This clone was detected a few times. The chain carries TRBV4-2 and TRBJ1-5; possible D gene TRBD1, 5 bases. V shed 2 bases and J shed 3 bases, with 23 bases lying between them. The CDR3 sequence is 19 residues long. Germline V CDR1 and CDR2: LGHNA, YNFKEQ. CDR3: CASSQTQLMGEGDNQPQHF. For the CDR3, the DNA is TGTGCCAGCAGCCAAACCCAATTGATGGGGGAGGGAGACAATCAGCCCCAGCATTTT.

This sequence joins TRBV7-6 and TRBJ2-3; 7 bases map to TRBD1. Looked up from germline, CDR1 is SGHVS and CDR2 is FNYEAQ. Trimming cost V 0 bases and J 2 bases; bases outside gene matches: 2. The CDR3 length is 15 residues. CDR3 residues: CASSLAGTATDTQYF. The CDR3 DNA sequence: TGTGCCAGCAGCTTAGCCGGGACAGCCACAGATACGCAGTATTTT.

V and J are TRBV20-1 and TRBJ1-2; 10 nucleotides match TRBD1. The germline CDR1 and CDR2 sequences are DFQATT and SNEGSKA (reference sequence). Trimming removed 7 bases from V and 7 bases from J; junction bases left unmatched: 3. The CDR3 has 11 amino acids. The CDR3 DNA is TGCAGTGTTGGGGACAGGGGTGGCTACACCTTC. Amino acid sequence: CSVGDRGGYTF.

CDR3 residues: CASSVGTSLYYEQYF. The CDR3 region has the DNA TGTGCCAGCAGCGTAGGAACTAGCCTCTACTACGAGCAGTACTTC. This chain links TRBV9 with TRBJ2-7, with D tentatively TRBD2 (6 bases). The V end was cut by 0 bases, the J end by 3 bases, with 13 bases between. Germline CDR1 reads SGDLS; CDR2 reads YYNGEE. The CDR3 spans 15 residues. The variable domain in full, completed from reference TRBV9 and TRBJ2-7, reads DSGVTQTPKHLITATGQRVTLRCSPRSGDLSVYWYQQSLDQGLQFLIQYYNGEERAKGNILERFSAQQFPDLHSELNLSSLELGDSALYFCASSVGTSLYYEQYFGPGTRLTVT.

A few counts support this clone. The chain couples TRBV7-2 to TRBJ2-3; perhaps TRBD2 as D (5 bases). V gave up 2 bases and J gave up 5 bases, with 17 bases separating them. The CDR3 is 16 amino acids. The germline V gene encodes CDR1 SGHTA and CDR2 FQGNSA. This CDR3 is CASSLSGRGIEDTQYF. CDR3 DNA: TGTGCCAGCAGCTTAAGTGGGAGAGGGATCGAAGATACGCAGTATTTT.

The CDR3: CASGRDREAFF. CDR3 bases: TGTGCCAGCGGCCGGGACAGGGAAGCTTTCTTT. The rearrangement joins TRBV27 to TRBJ1-1, with 8 nucleotides matching TRBD1. The germline V gene has CDR1 MNHEY and CDR2 SMNVEV (reference sequence). The CDR3 is 11 amino acids. V lost 8 bases to trimming and J lost 8 bases; unmatched junction nucleotides: 4.

The gene calls are TRBV15 and TRBJ2-1; the match to TRBD1 covers 12 bases. This CDR3 is 16 amino acids long. V trimming: 3 bases; J trimming: 7 bases; junction bases outside the gene matches: 7. Germline CDR1 LNHNV, CDR2 YYDKDF (reference sequence). In nucleotides, the CDR3 is TGTGCCACCAGCAGGACCGGGACAGGGGGCAGGAATGAGCAGTTCTTC. Protein product: CATSRTGTGGRNEQFF.

The chain couples TRBV30 to TRBJ2-6; D call uncertain. CDR3 length equals 14 residues. V was shortened by 5 bases and J by 0 bases, with 8 bases between the two germline ends. CDR1 is GTSNPN, CDR2 SVGIG, per germline (reference sequence). Here the CDR3 DNA reads TGTGCCTGGCGTGCTTCCTCTGGGGCCAACGTCCTGACTTTC. It translates to CAWRASSGANVLTF.

This clone was detected a few times. V and J are TRBV29-1 and TRBJ2-1; D not certain. The CDR3 is 12 amino acids. V shed 4 bases and J shed 4 bases, with 8 bases lying between them. Germline V lookup: CDR1 SQVTM, CDR2 ANQGSEA. CDR3 bases: TGCAGCGTTGTCAGTGTGTACAATGAGCAGTTCTTC. Translation gives CSVVSVYNEQFF.

This clone has a single count. The rearrangement joins TRBV27 to TRBJ2-1; 12 bases align to TRBD2. Germline trimming cut 3 bases from V and 9 bases from J; bases unmatched to any gene: 12. Germline CDR1 is MNHEY and CDR2 is SMNVEV (reference sequence). There are 17 residues in the CDR3. The DNA of the CDR3 is TGTGCCAGCAGTTTTAATGATCTAGCGGGAGGGCCTGGTGAGCAGTTCTTC. As protein: CASSFNDLAGGPGEQFF.

The count of this clone is one. The gene calls are TRBV4-2 and TRBJ2-6; 7 bases are shared with TRBD2. V shed 1 base and J 0 bases; nucleotides not matched to a gene: 12. This CDR3 has 20 residues. The V gene's germline CDR1 is LGHNA and CDR2 YNFKEQ. The DNA for the CDR3 is TGTGCCAGCAGCCAAGTCCGGGCGGGAGCCACGATCTCTGGGGCCAACGTCCTGACTTTC. This codes for CASSQVRAGATISGANVLTF.

This rearrangement joins TRBV7-9 to TRBJ2-7, with 11 bases fitting TRBD2. The junction had 11 bases not matched to a gene; V was cut back by 5 bases and J by 2 bases. This CDR3 region has 17 residues. Germline lookup yields CDR1 SEHNR and CDR2 FQNEAQ (reference sequence). DNA of the CDR3: TGTGCCAGCAGCCAACTCCGAGGGACTAGCGGAACCTACGAGCAGTACTTC. Encoded protein: CASSQLRGTSGTYEQYF.

The V gene is TRBV13, the J gene TRBJ2-6; perhaps TRBD2 as D (6 bases). The CDR3 runs 15 residues. V lost 8 bases and J lost 3, with 14 bases in between. Germline V CDR1 and CDR2: PRHDT, FYEKMQ (reference sequence). DNA for the CDR3: TGTGCCAGCGGAATAGCGGCAGATGGGGCCAACGTCCTGACTTTC. Translation gives CASGIAADGANVLTF.

The chain is built from TRBV10-1 and TRBJ1-1; TRBD1 might be the D (5 bases). Germline V CDR1 and CDR2: WNHNN, SYGVQD (reference sequence). V was clipped by 0 bases and J by 7 bases, with 12 bases between them. The CDR3 has 14 amino acids. The DNA for the CDR3 is TGCGCCAGCAGTGAGTCTTCAGGGCGGAGTGAAGCTTTCTTT. This sequence encodes CASSESSGRSEAFF.

CDR3 DNA: TGTGCCTGGAGTGTATCGTCCGGGGAGCTGTTTTTT. Translating gives CAWSVSSGELFF. The rearrangement links TRBV30 to TRBJ2-2; no firm D call. The CDR3 extends over 12 amino acids. V was trimmed by 0 bases and J by 6 bases, leaving 5 bases between them. Germline V gene sequence: CDR1 GTSNPN, CDR2 SVGIG (reference sequence).